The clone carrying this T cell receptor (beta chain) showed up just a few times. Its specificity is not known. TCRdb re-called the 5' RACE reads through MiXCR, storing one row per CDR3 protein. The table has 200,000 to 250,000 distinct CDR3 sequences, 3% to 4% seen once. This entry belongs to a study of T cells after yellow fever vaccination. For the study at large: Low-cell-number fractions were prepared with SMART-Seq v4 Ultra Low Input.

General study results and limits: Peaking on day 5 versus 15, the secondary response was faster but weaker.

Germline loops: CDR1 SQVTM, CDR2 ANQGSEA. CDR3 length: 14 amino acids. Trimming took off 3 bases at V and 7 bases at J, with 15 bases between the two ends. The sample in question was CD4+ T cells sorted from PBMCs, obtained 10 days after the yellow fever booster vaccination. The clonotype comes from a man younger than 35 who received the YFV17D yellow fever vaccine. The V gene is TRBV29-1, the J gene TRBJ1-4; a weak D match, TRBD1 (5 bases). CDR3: CSVDVGRGGEKLFF. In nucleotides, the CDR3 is TGCAGCGTTGACGTGGGTAGGGGCGGTGAAAAACTGTTTTTT.